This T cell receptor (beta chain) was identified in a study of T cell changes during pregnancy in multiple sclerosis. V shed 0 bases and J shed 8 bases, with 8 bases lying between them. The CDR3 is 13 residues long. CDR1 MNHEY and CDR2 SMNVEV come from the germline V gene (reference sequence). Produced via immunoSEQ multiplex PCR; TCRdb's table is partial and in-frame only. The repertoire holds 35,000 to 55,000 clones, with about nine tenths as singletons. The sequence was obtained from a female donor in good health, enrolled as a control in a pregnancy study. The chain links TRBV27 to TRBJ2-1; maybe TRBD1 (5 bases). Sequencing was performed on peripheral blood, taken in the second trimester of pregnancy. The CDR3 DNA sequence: TGTGCCAGCAGTTTATCGGGGCGGCATGAGCAGTTCTTC. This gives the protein CASSLSGRHEQFF.